This is a list of T cell receptor beta chains from one sample in a study of cytomegalovirus exposure and HLA in healthy donors. Data came from immunoSEQ multiplex PCR; TCRdb stores just in-frame clones and leaves some out. The table has tens of thousands of clones, about 70% seen once. Sample: PBMCs. These receptors were taken from a woman younger than 45 in good health and CMV-seronegative. Both conserved end residues are part of each CDR3. D genes are given only for firm matches. A clone size is listed for some rows: how often the clone was seen (once, few, many), or a class if it is expanded.

J,size,D,length,V,DNA,CDR3
TRBJ1-2,.,TRBD1,14,TRBV19,TGTGCCAGTAGTAGGACAGGAACTAACTATGGCTACACCTTC,CASSRTGTNYGYTF
TRBJ2-6,.,TRBD2,17,TRBV7-3,TGTGCCAGCAGCTTAGTAGCGGGGCGCTCTGGGGCCAACGTCCTGACTTTC,CASSLVAGRSGANVLTF
TRBJ1-5,once,TRBD1,15,TRBV7-8,TGTGCCAGCAGCCCAGGACAGGGAGGCAATCAGCCCCAGCATTTT,CASSPGQGGNQPQHF
TRBJ1-2,medium-sized,.,10,TRBV7-9,TGTGCCAGCAGCTCCGATGGCTACACCTTC,CASSSDGYTF
TRBJ2-7,.,.,17,TRBV5-1,TGCGCCAGCAGCGGGGGGGGCCGGGACACTAGCTCCTACGAGCAGTACTTC,CASSGGGRDTSSYEQYF
TRBJ2-1,few,TRBD2,15,TRBV6-5,TGTGCCAGCAGTTCCCGACTAGCGGGCTACAATGAGCAGTTCTTC,CASSSRLAGYNEQFF
TRBJ2-2,few,.,15,TRBV6-1,TGTGCCAGCAGTGAACTAGTTGGTGAGACCGGGGAGCTGTTTTTT,CASSELVGETGELFF
TRBJ1-1,.,TRBD1,16,TRBV7-6,TGTGCCAGCAGTGTTAGGGGGACCGGGACAGACACTGAAGCTTTCTTT,CASSVRGTGTDTEAFF
TRBJ2-1,.,TRBD1,15,TRBV5-1,TGCGCCAGCAGCTTGCTGGGACAGGGGGGTTATGAGCAGTTCTTC,CASSLLGQGGYEQFF
TRBJ1-5,.,.,13,TRBV30,TGTGCCTGGAGTGTTCCAGGTAATCAGCCCCAGCATTTT,CAWSVPGNQPQHF
TRBJ1-1,.,TRBD1,12,TRBV6-6,TGTGCCAGCAGTCCGCGCCAGGGGGTGGCTTTCTTT,CASSPRQGVAFF
TRBJ2-7,few,.,13,TRBV6-1,TGTGCCAGCAGTGAGGCAACAATACGGGACAAATTATTC,CASSEATIRDKLF
TRBJ1-2,.,TRBD1,13,TRBV10-3,TGTGCCATCAGTGAAGCCCGACAGGGAGGCTACACCTTC,CAISEARQGGYTF
TRBJ2-7,.,TRBD1,14,TRBV30,TGTGCCTGGGGCGAGGGGACAGGTCCCTACGAGCAGTACTTC,CAWGEGTGPYEQYF
TRBJ2-7,.,TRBD1,15,TRBV5-1,TGCGCCAGCAGCTATGGACAGGGGCAAGGGTACGAGCAGTACTTC,CASSYGQGQGYEQYF
TRBJ1-4,few,.,15,TRBV7-9,TGTGCCAGCAGCTCAGGGGCTGCAACTAATGAAAAACTGTTTTTT,CASSSGAATNEKLFF
TRBJ2-7,.,.,18,TRBV7-9,TGTGCCAGCAGCTTAGGAGACGGGGTCGGGCCGTCATTTTACGAGCAGTACTTC,CASSLGDGVGPSFYEQYF
TRBJ2-1,.,.,16,TRBV5-8,TGTGCCAGCAGCTTGGTATTGAGACAACCTAACAATGAGCAGTTCTTC,CASSLVLRQPNNEQFF
TRBJ1-2,once,.,14,TRBV7-2,TGTGCCAGCAGCCCGCTAGGAGGGGTCGATGGCTACACCTTC,CASSPLGGVDGYTF
TRBJ2-2,.,.,14,TRBV2,TGTGCCAGCAGTGAAACTCCGAACACCGGGGAGCTGTTTTTT,CASSETPNTGELFF
TRBJ2-4,once,.,17,TRBV14,TGTGCCAGCAGCCAAACCGGAGGGGTACTAGCCAAAAACATTCAGTACTTC,CASSQTGGVLAKNIQYF
TRBJ1-1,.,.,14,TRBV4-2,TGTGCCAGCAGCCAAGATCCCAGACAGGATGAAGCTTTCTTT,CASSQDPRQDEAFF
TRBJ1-2,.,.,14,TRBV2,TGTGCCAGCAGGGGGGAGGGCGGCCTCCTCCACCACACCTTC,CASRGEGGLLHHTF
TRBJ1-6,.,.,13,TRBV30,TGTGCCTGGAGAGCGAGGGTGGATTCACCCCTCCACTTT,CAWRARVDSPLHF
TRBJ2-7,few,TRBD1,12,TRBV6-5,TGTGCCAGTTGGGACAGTTCCTACGAGCAGTACTTC,CASWDSSYEQYF
TRBJ2-7,.,.,15,TRBV19,TGTGCCAGTAGTATGGATGGAGGGAAGGTCTACGAGCAGTACTTC,CASSMDGGKVYEQYF
TRBJ1-1,.,.,13,TRBV4-2,TGTGCCAGCAGCCAAGGGGGCGGGGGAGAAGCTTTCTTT,CASSQGGGGEAFF
TRBJ1-5,few,.,16,TRBV4-1,TGCGCCAGCAGCAATTTTTGGACTGATAGCAATCAGCCCCAGCATTTT,CASSNFWTDSNQPQHF
TRBJ2-3,.,TRBD2,14,TRBV10-3,TGTGCCATCAGTACCGGGACTAGCCCAGATACGCAGTATTTT,CAISTGTSPDTQYF
TRBJ2-5,.,.,14,TRBV2,TGTGCCAGCAGCGTAGACAGGCCCGGGGAGACCCAGTACTTC,CASSVDRPGETQYF
TRBJ2-3,.,TRBD1,15,TRBV11-2,TGTGCCAGCAGCCGGAGGGACAGGGTATCAGATACGCAGTATTTT,CASSRRDRVSDTQYF
TRBJ2-3,.,TRBD1,15,TRBV9,TGTGCCAGCAGCGTTCAGGGGGCGAGGGCAGATACGCAGTATTTT,CASSVQGARADTQYF
TRBJ1-2,.,TRBD1,12,TRBV29-1,TGCAGCGTGGGACAGAGCAGCTATGGCTACACCTTC,CSVGQSSYGYTF
TRBJ1-5,.,TRBD1,16,TRBV6-1,TGTGCCAGCAGTGAATTAGGGACAGATAGCAATCAGCCCCAGCATTTT,CASSELGTDSNQPQHF
TRBJ2-2,.,.,16,TRBV5-1,TGCGCCAGCAGCTTGGAAAGGGGGAGAGGGTCCGGGGAGCTGTTTTTT,CASSLERGRGSGELFF
TRBJ1-1,few,.,13,TRBV7-9,TGTGCCAGCAGCTTAGGTCAGGGGACTGAAGCTTTCTTT,CASSLGQGTEAFF
TRBJ2-3,once,.,14,TRBV5-1,TGCGCCAGCAGCTTCCGGGACTCATGGGATACGCAGTATTTT,CASSFRDSWDTQYF
TRBJ2-5,.,.,15,TRBV15,TGTGCCACCAGCAGAGATTCAGTTGCCTCGGGGACCCAGTACTTC,CATSRDSVASGTQYF
TRBJ1-2,.,.,15,TRBV6-1,TGTGCCAGCAGTGGCGGGGGCGAATCTAACTATGGCTACACCTTC,CASSGGGESNYGYTF
TRBJ1-1,.,.,11,TRBV29-1,TGCAGCGTTGAAGCGGCGGCTGAAGCTTTCTTT,CSVEAAAEAFF
TRBJ1-6,.,TRBD1,12,TRBV28,TGTGCCAGCCGTACAGGGGGATCACCCCTCCACTTT,CASRTGGSPLHF
TRBJ1-1,.,.,14,TRBV30,TGTGCCTGGAGTGGTCGGGCCCCGGGGACTGAAGCTTTCTTT,CAWSGRAPGTEAFF
TRBJ1-2,.,.,16,TRBV4-2,TGTGCCAGCAGCCAAGACATAGGACAGCCTAACTATGGCTACACCTTC,CASSQDIGQPNYGYTF
TRBJ1-5,.,.,13,TRBV5-8,TGTGCCAGCAGAACAGACAGACTTCAGCCCCAGCATTTT,CASRTDRLQPQHF
TRBJ1-1,.,.,15,TRBV7-2,TGTGCCAGCAGCCCCGGGACCTACGGAGGGACTGAAGCTTTCTTT,CASSPGTYGGTEAFF
TRBJ1-2,few,.,14,TRBV18,TGTGCCAGCTCACCACCTAGGACTTCCGGGGGCTACACCTTC,CASSPPRTSGGYTF
TRBJ2-7,few,.,15,TRBV7-9,TGTGCCAGCAGCCCGGGACTCACCGCTCCCTACGAGCAGTACTTC,CASSPGLTAPYEQYF
TRBJ1-5,.,TRBD1,18,TRBV12-5,TGTGCTAGTGGTTACCCCCACGCGACAGGGGGCCCCAATCAGCCCCAGCATTTT,CASGYPHATGGPNQPQHF
TRBJ2-5,.,TRBD2,17,TRBV5-1,TGCGCCAGCAGCCATCCTCCGGGACTAGCGTTACAAGAGACCCAGTACTTC,CASSHPPGLALQETQYF
TRBJ2-7,.,.,13,TRBV27,TGTGCCAGCAGTTATCAAACAACCTACGAGCAGTACTTC,CASSYQTTYEQYF
TRBJ1-5,.,.,16,TRBV7-9,TGTGCCAGCAGCTTAGGTCCCGGGGGGTCGGATCAGCCCCAGCATTTT,CASSLGPGGSDQPQHF
TRBJ2-7,few,.,11,TRBV29-1,TGCAGTATTCGACGGGGGTACGAGCAGTACTTC,CSIRRGYEQYF
TRBJ2-1,.,TRBD1,16,TRBV15,TGTGCCACCAGCAGAGATAGGGACAGTATCTACAATGAGCAGTTCTTC,CATSRDRDSIYNEQFF
TRBJ2-2,.,.,14,TRBV28,TGTGCCAGCAGTACAGGGTGGGGCACCGGGGAGCTGTTTTTT,CASSTGWGTGELFF
TRBJ1-2,.,TRBD1,16,TRBV6-1,TGTGCCAGCAGTGAAGCCGACCAGGGGGTTAGCTATGGCTACACCTTC,CASSEADQGVSYGYTF
TRBJ2-7,.,TRBD2,15,TRBV5-4,TGTGCCAGCAGCTTGCTCGCGGGAGGGTCCTACGAGCAGTACTTC,CASSLLAGGSYEQYF
TRBJ2-3,few,.,15,TRBV5-5,TGTGCCAGCAGCCCCGCGGACTGGGGCACAGATACGCAGTATTTT,CASSPADWGTDTQYF